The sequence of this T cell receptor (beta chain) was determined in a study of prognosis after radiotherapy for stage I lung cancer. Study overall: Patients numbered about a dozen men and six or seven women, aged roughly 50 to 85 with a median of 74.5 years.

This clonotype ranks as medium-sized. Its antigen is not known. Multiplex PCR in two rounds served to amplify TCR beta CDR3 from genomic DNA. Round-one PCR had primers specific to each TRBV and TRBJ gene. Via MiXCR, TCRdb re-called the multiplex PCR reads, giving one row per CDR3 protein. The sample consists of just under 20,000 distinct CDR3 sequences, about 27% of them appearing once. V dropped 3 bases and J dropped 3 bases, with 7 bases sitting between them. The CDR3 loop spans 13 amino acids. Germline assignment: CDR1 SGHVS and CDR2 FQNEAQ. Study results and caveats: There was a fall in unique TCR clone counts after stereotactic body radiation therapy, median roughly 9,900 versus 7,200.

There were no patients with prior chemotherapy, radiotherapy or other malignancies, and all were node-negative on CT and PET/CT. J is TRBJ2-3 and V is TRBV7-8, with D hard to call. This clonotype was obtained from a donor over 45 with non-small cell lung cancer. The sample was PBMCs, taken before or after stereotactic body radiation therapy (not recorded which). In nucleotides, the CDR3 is TGTGCCAGCAGCTTCTCAGAAACAGATACGCAGTATTTT. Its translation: CASSFSETDTQYF. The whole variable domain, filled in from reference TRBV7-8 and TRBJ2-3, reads GAGVSQSPRYKVAKRGQDVALRCDPISGHVSLFWYQQALGQGPEFLTYFQNEAQLDKSGLPSDRFFAERPEGSVSTLKIQRTQQEDSAVYLCASSFSETDTQYFGPGTRLTVL.